The entry below describes one TCR beta chain. Its specificity is not known. This specimen comes from a study of radiation and T cells in renal cell carcinoma. Regarding the study as a whole: Top tumor clonotypes rose in blood 2 weeks post-radiation, then contracted. Baseline intratumoral clonotype presence is unknown without pretreatment biopsies.

The data were produced by immunoSEQ multiplex PCR, yet TCRdb's version contains in-frame clones alone and is incomplete. Here the sample spans just over 95,000 clones, around 84% being singletons. This CDR3 is built from 16 residues. V lost 5 bases, J lost 3 bases, and 12 bases stayed unmatched. Per the germline V gene, CDR1 is LGHNA and CDR2 is YNFKEQ. Time point described: blood 4 weeks post-SBRT, at nephrectomy. Treatment: 15 Gy SBRT to primary tumor, nephrectomy 4 weeks later. After SBRT, blood was collected at 2 and 4 weeks, plus baseline. This renal cell carcinoma was of the clear cell type. Sequenced material: blood, taken from a patient whose treatment included radiotherapy and nephrectomy. The genes are TRBV4-2 and TRBJ1-1; 7 nucleotides align to TRBD1. This clonotype was sampled from a man aged 60 to 69 with renal cell carcinoma. CDR3 sequence (DNA): TGTGCCAGCAGCTCAAAACAGGGGTGGGGGGACACTGAAGCTTTCTTT. As protein: CASSSKQGWGDTEAFF.